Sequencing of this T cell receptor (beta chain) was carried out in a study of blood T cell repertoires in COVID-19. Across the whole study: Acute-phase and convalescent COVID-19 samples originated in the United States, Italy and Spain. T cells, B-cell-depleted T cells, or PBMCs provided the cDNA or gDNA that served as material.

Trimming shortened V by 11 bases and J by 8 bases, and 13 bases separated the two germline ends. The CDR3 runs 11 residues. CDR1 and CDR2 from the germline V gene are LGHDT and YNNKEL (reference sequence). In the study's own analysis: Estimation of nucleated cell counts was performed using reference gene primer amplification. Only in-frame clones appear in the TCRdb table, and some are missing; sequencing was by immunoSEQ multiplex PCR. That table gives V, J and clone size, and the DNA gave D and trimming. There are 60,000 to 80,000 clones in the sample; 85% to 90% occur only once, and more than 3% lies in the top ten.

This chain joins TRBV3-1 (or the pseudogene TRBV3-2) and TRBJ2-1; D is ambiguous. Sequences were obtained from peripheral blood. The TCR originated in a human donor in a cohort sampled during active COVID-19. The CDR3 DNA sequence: TGTGCCGATCAGGCAATTTATGAGCAGTTCTTC. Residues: CADQAIYEQFF.